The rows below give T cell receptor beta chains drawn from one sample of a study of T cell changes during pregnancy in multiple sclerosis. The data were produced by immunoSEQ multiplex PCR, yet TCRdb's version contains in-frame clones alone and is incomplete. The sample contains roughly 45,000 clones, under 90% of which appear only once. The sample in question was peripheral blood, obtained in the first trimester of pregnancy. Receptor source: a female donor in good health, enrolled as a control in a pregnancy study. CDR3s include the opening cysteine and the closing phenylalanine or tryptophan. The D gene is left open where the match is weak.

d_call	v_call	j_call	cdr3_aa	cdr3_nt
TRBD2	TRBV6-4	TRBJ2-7	CASRPGLAGGGYEQYF	TGTGCCAGCAGGCCGGGACTAGCGGGGGGGGGCTACGAGCAGTACTTC
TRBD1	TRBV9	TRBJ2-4	CASSPRPGTGTIQYF	TGTGCCAGCAGCCCGAGACCTGGGACAGGGACCATTCAGTACTTC
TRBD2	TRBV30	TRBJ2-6	CAWSGGEGSGANVLTF	TGTGCCTGGAGTGGGGGGGAGGGCTCTGGGGCCAACGTCCTGACTTTC
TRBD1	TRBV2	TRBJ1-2	CASSEGQGVGYGYTF	TGTGCCAGCAGTGAAGGACAGGGGGTTGGCTATGGCTACACCTTC
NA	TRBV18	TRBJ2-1	CASSPQRGEQFF	TGTGCCAGCTCACCACAACGGGGTGAGCAGTTCTTC
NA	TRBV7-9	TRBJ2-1	CASSLKGLRDEQFF	TGTGCCAGCAGCTTAAAAGGTCTACGGGATGAGCAGTTCTTC
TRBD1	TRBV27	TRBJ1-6	CASSLIRGRSPLHF	TGTGCCAGCAGTTTAATCAGGGGGCGGTCACCCCTCCACTTT
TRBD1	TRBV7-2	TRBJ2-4	CASSLTGVGGKNIQYF	TGTGCCAGCAGCTTGACAGGGGTGGGAGGCAAAAACATTCAGTACTTC
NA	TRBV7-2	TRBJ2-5	CASSPDLADRTQYF	TGTGCCAGCAGCCCTGATCTAGCGGACAGGACCCAGTACTTC
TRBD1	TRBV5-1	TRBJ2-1	CASSLEQGARNEQFF	TGCGCCAGCAGCTTGGAACAGGGGGCGAGGAATGAGCAGTTCTTC
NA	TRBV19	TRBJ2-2	CASSDDSTGELFF	TGTGCCAGTAGCGACGACAGCACCGGGGAGCTGTTTTTT
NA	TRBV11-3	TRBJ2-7	CASSPDNSYEQYF	TGTGCCAGCAGCCCGGACAACTCCTACGAGCAGTACTTC
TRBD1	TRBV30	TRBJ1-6	CAWTGQASSYNSPLHF	TGTGCCTGGACCGGACAGGCGAGCTCCTATAATTCACCCCTCCACTTT
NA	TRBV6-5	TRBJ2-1	CASSYEGGGGYNEQFF	TGTGCCAGCAGTTACGAGGGCGGAGGCGGCTACAATGAGCAGTTCTTC
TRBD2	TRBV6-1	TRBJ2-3	CASSFTSGAKDTQYF	TGTGCCAGCAGTTTTACTAGCGGGGCGAAAGATACGCAGTATTTT
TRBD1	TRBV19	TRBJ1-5	CASRERTGSNQPQHF	TGTGCCAGTAGGGAAAGGACAGGGAGCAATCAGCCCCAGCATTTT
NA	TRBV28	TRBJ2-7	CASSLNWQGGYEQYF	TGTGCCAGCAGTTTAAATTGGCAGGGGGGCTACGAGCAGTACTTC
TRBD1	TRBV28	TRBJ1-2	CASSQDRVYGYTF	TGTGCCAGCAGTCAGGACAGGGTTTATGGCTACACCTTC
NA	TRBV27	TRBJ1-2	CASSPGRGNYGYTF	TGTGCCAGCAGCCCAGGGAGGGGTAACTATGGCTACACCTTC
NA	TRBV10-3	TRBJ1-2	CAISEPLKSGRGIYGYTF	TGTGCCATCAGTGAGCCCTTAAAGTCGGGCAGAGGGATCTATGGCTACACCTTC
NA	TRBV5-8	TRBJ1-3	CASSLEGGERNTIYF	TGTGCCAGCAGCTTGGAAGGGGGAGAGAGAAACACCATATATTTT
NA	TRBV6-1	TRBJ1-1	CASQYGGRMNTEAFF	TGTGCCAGCCAGTACGGGGGGAGGATGAACACTGAAGCTTTCTTT
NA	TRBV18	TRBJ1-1	CASSPNSGLDTEAFF	TGTGCCAGCTCACCAAACAGCGGTTTGGACACTGAAGCTTTCTTT
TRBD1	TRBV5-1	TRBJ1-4	CASSYGQGRATNEKLFF	TGCGCCAGCAGCTACGGACAGGGGAGAGCAACTAATGAAAAACTGTTTTTT